These 2 T cell receptor beta chains came from one sample sequenced in a study of T-cell reconstitution after alpha-beta-depleted transplantation in children. Unique molecular identifiers were incorporated during preparation of the TCRbeta library. TCRdb reprocessed the PCR reads with MiXCR, giving one entry per CDR3 protein. The repertoire includes about a million distinct CDR3 sequences, about 30% of them detected once, and 28% sits in the top ten. The sample consisted of PBMCs, mostly from graft donor cells, taken 360 days after TCRalphabeta/CD19-depleted stem cell transplant. The receptors derive from a boy in the first two years of life who had a stem cell transplant for SCID, so the T cells may come from the graft donor.

V is TRBV6-2 or TRBV6-3 and J is TRBJ2-4; unclear D gene. The germline V gene has CDR1 MNHEY and CDR2 SVGEGT. V lost 5 bases and J 0 bases, leaving 8 bases between the germline ends. The CDR3 has 14 residues. CDR3 sequence: CASSPLIAKNIQYF. CDR3 DNA sequence: TGTGCCAGCAGTCCCCTTATAGCCAAAAACATTCAGTACTTC.

This clonotype was counted a few times. This chain uses TRBV5-1 with TRBJ2-3; the D gene is possibly TRBD1 (5 bases). Per the germline V gene, CDR1 is SGHRS and CDR2 is YFSETQ. The length of the CDR3 is 15 residues. Between the trimmed V and J ends, which lost 0 bases and 0 bases, there was a span of 8 bases. The CDR3 reads CASSLADRSTDTQYF. The CDR3 DNA reads as TGCGCCAGCAGCTTGGCCGACAGAAGCACAGATACGCAGTATTTT.